The clone carrying this TCR beta chain was observed a handful of times. The antigen is unknown. This sample is part of a study of high-grade serous ovarian cancer treatment subgroups. Study information: On average, 14,192 reads and about 7,400 unique TCR beta rearrangements were obtained per sample.

The method was immunoSEQ multiplex PCR; TCRdb's version includes in-frame clones alone and lacks a portion of them. The sample comprises fewer than 4,500 clones, under 70% of which are singletons, and about 15% rests with the top ten. The CDR3 contains 16 residues. Germline V gives CDR1 MDHEN, CDR2 SYDVKM. The V segment lost 5 bases and the J segment 5 bases; nucleotides outside the gene matches: 14. Regarding the study as a whole: Same-patient tumor repertoires overlapped at roughly 0.095 to 0.79; different patients barely overlapped. These tumor repertoires lack spatial information from bulk sequencing.

The tumor samples were collected prior to definitive surgery or chemotherapy. This chain uses TRBV28 with TRBJ2-7; 8 bases are shared with TRBD1. The source of this sequence is a human donor with high-grade serous ovarian cancer. Sequencing input: tumor tissue. The CDR3 here is CASSLGTGPGIHEQYF. The CDR3 DNA reads TGTGCCAGCAGTCTGGGGACAGGACCGGGCATCCACGAGCAGTACTTC.